The present TCR beta chain was sequenced within a study of identical twins. This clonotype was detected ten times or more. A universal primer site came from template switching; cDNA carried unique molecular identifiers. TCRdb processed the 5' RACE reads anew with MiXCR; each CDR3 protein has one entry. The repertoire holds some 190,000 distinct CDR3 sequences, about 16% seen once, with less than 45% in the top ten. The sample was also reused in another study, on T cells expressing NK-cell markers.

The sequence derives from a woman between 18 and 30 years old in good health. The specimen sequenced was CD8+ T cells sorted from blood.

The DNA of the CDR3 is TGCAGCGTTCCATTCAGAACAGGGAGCTCCTACAATGAGCAGTTCTTC. It is translated as CSVPFRTGSSYNEQFF. J is TRBJ2-1 and V is TRBV29-1; possibly TRBD1 for D (6 bases). Trimming cost V 5 bases and J 0 bases, with 17 bases left between them. Germline lookup yields CDR1 SQVTM and CDR2 ANQGSEA. CDR3 size: 16 residues.